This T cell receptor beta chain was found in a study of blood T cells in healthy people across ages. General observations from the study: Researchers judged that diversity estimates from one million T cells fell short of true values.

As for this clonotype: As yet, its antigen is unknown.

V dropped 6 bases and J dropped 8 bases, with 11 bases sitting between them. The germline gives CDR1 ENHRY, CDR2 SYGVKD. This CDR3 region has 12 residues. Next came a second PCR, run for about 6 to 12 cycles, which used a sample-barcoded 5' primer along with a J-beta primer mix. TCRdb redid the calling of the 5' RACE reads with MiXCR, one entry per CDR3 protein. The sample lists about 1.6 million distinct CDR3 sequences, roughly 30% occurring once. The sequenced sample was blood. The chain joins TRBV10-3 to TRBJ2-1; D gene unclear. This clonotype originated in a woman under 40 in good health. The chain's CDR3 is CAIRGGGHEQFF. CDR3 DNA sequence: TGTGCCATCAGGGGCGGTGGGCATGAGCAGTTCTTC.